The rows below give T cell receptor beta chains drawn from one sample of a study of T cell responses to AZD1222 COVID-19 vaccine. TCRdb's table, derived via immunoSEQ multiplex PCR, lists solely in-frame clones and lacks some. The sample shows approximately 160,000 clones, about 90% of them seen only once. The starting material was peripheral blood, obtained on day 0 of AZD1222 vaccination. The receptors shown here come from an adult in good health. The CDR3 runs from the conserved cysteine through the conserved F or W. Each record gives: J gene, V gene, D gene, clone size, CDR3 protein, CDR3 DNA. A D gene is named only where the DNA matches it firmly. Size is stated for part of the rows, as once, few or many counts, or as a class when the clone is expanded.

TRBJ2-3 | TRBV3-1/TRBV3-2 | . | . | CASSQPGPATDTQYF | TGTGCCAGCAGCCAACCGGGACCAGCCACAGATACGCAGTATTTT
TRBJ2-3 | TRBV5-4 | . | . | CASSRQPDTQYF | TGTGCCAGCAGCAGACAACCCGATACGCAGTATTTT
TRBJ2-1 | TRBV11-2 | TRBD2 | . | CASSSGISGSSEKFF | TGTGCCAGCAGCTCTGGAATTAGCGGGAGTTCAGAAAAGTTCTTC
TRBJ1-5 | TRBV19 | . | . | CASSKDGNSNQPQHF | TGTGCCAGTAGTAAGGACGGGAATAGCAATCAGCCCCAGCATTTT
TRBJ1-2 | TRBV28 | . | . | CASNPGRSYGYTF | TGTGCCAGCAACCCCGGACGGAGCTATGGCTACACCTTC
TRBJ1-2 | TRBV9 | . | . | CASSVGQGLSYGYTF | TGTGCCAGCAGCGTAGGGCAGGGCCTGAGCTATGGCTACACCTTC
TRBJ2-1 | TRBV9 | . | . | CASSGTYRQSIEQFF | TGTGCCAGCAGCGGTACCTACCGGCAATCAATCGAGCAGTTCTTC
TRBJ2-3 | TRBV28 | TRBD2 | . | CASSPFISGRGKTDTQYF | TGTGCCAGCAGTCCCTTTATTAGCGGGAGGGGGAAAACAGATACGCAGTATTTT
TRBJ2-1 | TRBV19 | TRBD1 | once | CASSTGGAYNEQFF | TGTGCCAGTAGTACAGGGGGTGCCTACAATGAGCAGTTCTTC
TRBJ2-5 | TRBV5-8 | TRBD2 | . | CASSKGLAGEETQYF | TGTGCCAGCAGCAAGGGACTAGCGGGAGAGGAGACCCAGTACTTC
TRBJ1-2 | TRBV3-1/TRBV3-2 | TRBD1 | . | CASSRQGLDGYTF | TGTGCCAGCAGCCGACAGGGATTGGATGGCTACACCTTC
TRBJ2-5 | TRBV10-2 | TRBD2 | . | CATTGGRARETQYF | TGCGCCACCACAGGCGGGAGGGCCAGGGAGACCCAGTACTTC
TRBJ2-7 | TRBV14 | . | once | CASSRGYEQYF | TGTGCCAGCAGCCGAGGTTACGAGCAGTACTTC
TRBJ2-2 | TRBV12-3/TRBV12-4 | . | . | CASRNSNTGELFF | TGTGCCAGCAGAAACTCGAACACCGGGGAGCTGTTTTTT
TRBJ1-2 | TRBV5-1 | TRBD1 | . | CASSVGQGFYGYTF | TGCGCCAGCAGCGTAGGACAGGGATTTTATGGCTACACCTTC
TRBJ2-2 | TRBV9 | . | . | CASTQTNTGELFF | TGTGCCAGCACACAGACCAACACCGGGGAGCTGTTTTTT
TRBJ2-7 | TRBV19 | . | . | CASSIMSSGIYEQYF | TGTGCCAGTAGTATAATGAGTAGCGGAATCTACGAGCAGTACTTC
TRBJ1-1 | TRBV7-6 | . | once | CASSIDSYTEAFF | TGTGCCAGCAGCATAGACAGCTACACTGAAGCTTTCTTT
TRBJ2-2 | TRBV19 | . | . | CASSLWRDTGELFF | TGTGCCAGTAGTCTCTGGAGGGACACCGGGGAGCTGTTTTTT
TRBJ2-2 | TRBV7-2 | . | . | CASSLNGTNTGELFF | TGTGCCAGCAGCTTAAACGGGACGAACACCGGGGAGCTGTTTTTT
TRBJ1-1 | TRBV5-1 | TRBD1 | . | CASSLWTGNTEAFF | TGCGCCAGCAGCTTGTGGACAGGGAACACTGAAGCTTTCTTT
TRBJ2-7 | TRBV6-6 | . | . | CASSSTSLGRVEEQYF | TGTGCCAGCAGCTCGACCAGCCTCGGAAGGGTGGAGGAGCAGTACTTC
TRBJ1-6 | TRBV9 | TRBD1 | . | CASSLSEGQGKSPLHF | TGTGCCAGCAGCCTAAGCGAGGGACAGGGTAAATCACCCCTCCACTTT
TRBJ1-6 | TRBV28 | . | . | CASSSPVGGANSPLHF | TGTGCCAGCAGTTCCCCGGTGGGAGGGGCCAATTCACCCCTCCACTTT
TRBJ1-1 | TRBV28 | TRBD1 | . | CASSRNDRVSFF | TGTGCCAGCAGCCGTAACGACAGGGTGTCTTTCTTT
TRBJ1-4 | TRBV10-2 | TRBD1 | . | CASSIDRGNEKLFF | TGCGCCAGCAGTATCGACAGGGGCAATGAAAAACTGTTTTTT
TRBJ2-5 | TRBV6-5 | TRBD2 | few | CASSYLAGVPQETQYF | TGTGCCAGCAGTTACTTAGCGGGAGTTCCCCAAGAGACCCAGTACTTC
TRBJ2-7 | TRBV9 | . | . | CASSVGSTGREQYF | TGTGCCAGCAGCGTAGGTTCGACAGGCCGCGAGCAGTACTTC
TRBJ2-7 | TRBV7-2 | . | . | CASSLWRVDEQYF | TGTGCCAGCAGCTTATGGCGGGTCGACGAGCAGTACTTC
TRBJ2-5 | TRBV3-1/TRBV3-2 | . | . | CASSQDRVSQETQYF | TGTGCCAGCAGCCAAGATCGGGTGTCCCAAGAGACCCAGTACTTC
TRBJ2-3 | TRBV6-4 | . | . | CASIRSREWEVTDTQYF | TGTGCCAGCATTAGGTCCCGGGAGTGGGAAGTCACAGATACGCAGTATTTT
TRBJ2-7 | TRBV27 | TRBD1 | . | CASSDRDRGAYEQYF | TGTGCCAGCAGTGACCGGGACAGGGGTGCCTACGAGCAGTACTTC
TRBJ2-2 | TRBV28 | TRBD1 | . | CASSFHRGGELFF | TGTGCCAGCAGTTTCCACAGGGGCGGGGAGCTGTTTTTT
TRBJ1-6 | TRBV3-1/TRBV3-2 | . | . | CASSRRDLSYNSPLHF | TGTGCCAGCAGCCGCCGGGACCTCTCCTATAATTCACCCCTCCACTTT
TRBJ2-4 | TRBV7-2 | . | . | CASSSTGTDNKNIQYF | TGTGCCAGCAGCTCCACCGGGACTGATAACAAAAACATTCAGTACTTC